The rows below give T cell receptor beta chains drawn from one sample of a study of cytomegalovirus exposure and HLA in healthy donors. This table comes from immunoSEQ multiplex PCR, and its TCRdb copy is limited to in-frame clones, with some not included. The sample yields some 130,000 clones, approximately 80% seen once. Sequenced: PBMCs. These receptors came from a woman aged 55-70 years in good health and CMV-seronegative. Both conserved end residues are part of each CDR3. The order of the fields is J gene, V gene, CDR3 protein.

j_call: TRBJ2-6; v_call: TRBV4-1; cdr3_aa: CASSQFLAPGANVLTF
j_call: TRBJ2-7; v_call: TRBV4-2; cdr3_aa: CASSQGLSSYEQYF
j_call: TRBJ1-1; v_call: TRBV9; cdr3_aa: CATAQGAQTEAFF
j_call: TRBJ2-7; v_call: TRBV6-5; cdr3_aa: CASSRQGSRYEQYF
j_call: TRBJ1-1; v_call: TRBV7-9; cdr3_aa: CASSSVGGEAFF
j_call: TRBJ2-1; v_call: TRBV2; cdr3_aa: CASSVSSGTTNEQFF
j_call: TRBJ2-2; v_call: TRBV9; cdr3_aa: CASSVLDRGRGELFF
j_call: TRBJ1-1; v_call: TRBV18; cdr3_aa: CASSPTADAEAFF
j_call: TRBJ1-1; v_call: TRBV6-6; cdr3_aa: CASTPGGGRTEAFF
j_call: TRBJ2-2; v_call: TRBV27; cdr3_aa: CASTGGGNTGELFF
j_call: TRBJ2-3; v_call: TRBV30; cdr3_aa: CAWSVQPISTDTQYF
j_call: TRBJ2-1; v_call: TRBV6-5; cdr3_aa: CASSYGGISYNEQFF
j_call: TRBJ1-2; v_call: TRBV5-1; cdr3_aa: CASSAAPDDGYTF
j_call: TRBJ1-2; v_call: TRBV30; cdr3_aa: CAWRSAYGYTF
j_call: TRBJ1-4; v_call: TRBV2; cdr3_aa: CASTGTLATNEKLFF
j_call: TRBJ1-2; v_call: TRBV18; cdr3_aa: CASSPEGQGVYGYTF
j_call: -; v_call: TRBV4-2; cdr3_aa: CASSQGLAGTYEQYF
j_call: TRBJ1-3; v_call: TRBV28; cdr3_aa: CASSLWGQGKNTIYF
j_call: TRBJ2-5; v_call: TRBV4-1; cdr3_aa: CASSQIWTSGRTQETQYF
j_call: TRBJ1-6; v_call: TRBV10-1; cdr3_aa: CASSDGHSPLHF
j_call: TRBJ2-7; v_call: TRBV15; cdr3_aa: CATSTRRDSGYEQYF
j_call: TRBJ2-7; v_call: TRBV30; cdr3_aa: CAWSKSGGSYEQYF
j_call: TRBJ1-2; v_call: TRBV28; cdr3_aa: CASSTPGQDYGYTF
j_call: TRBJ1-1; v_call: TRBV7-9; cdr3_aa: CASTKEGANTEAFF
j_call: TRBJ1-5; v_call: TRBV6-1; cdr3_aa: CASSEGQGNQPQHF
j_call: TRBJ1-1; v_call: TRBV4-1; cdr3_aa: CASSQDPWQGDMNTEAFF
j_call: TRBJ2-5; v_call: TRBV4-1; cdr3_aa: CASSHTLRRGAGETQYF
j_call: TRBJ2-1; v_call: TRBV7-7; cdr3_aa: CASSLRVGDFYNEQFF
j_call: TRBJ1-6; v_call: TRBV7-9; cdr3_aa: CASSLAISGSPLHF
j_call: TRBJ1-5; v_call: TRBV6-1; cdr3_aa: CASSARDNNLNQPQHF
j_call: TRBJ2-6; v_call: TRBV6-1; cdr3_aa: CASSEGTSGRSGANVLTF
j_call: TRBJ1-1; v_call: TRBV30; cdr3_aa: CAWRRDSNTEAFF
j_call: TRBJ1-5; v_call: TRBV28; cdr3_aa: CASSYLQGKQPQHF
j_call: TRBJ1-1; v_call: TRBV6-5; cdr3_aa: CASSRDRVMSTEAFF
j_call: TRBJ2-1; v_call: TRBV5-4; cdr3_aa: CASSLATGRFYNEQFF
j_call: TRBJ2-1; v_call: TRBV25-1; cdr3_aa: CASSESPKRDEQFF
j_call: TRBJ2-7; v_call: TRBV2; cdr3_aa: CASESSGGRYEQYF
j_call: TRBJ1-1; v_call: TRBV6-5; cdr3_aa: CASILNRGRTEAFF
j_call: TRBJ1-1; v_call: TRBV5-4; cdr3_aa: CASSLGRTEAFF
j_call: TRBJ1-2; v_call: TRBV2; cdr3_aa: CASRTGGGGYTF
j_call: TRBJ1-3; v_call: TRBV5-1; cdr3_aa: CASSSSTGRNTIYF
j_call: TRBJ1-4; v_call: TRBV10-3; cdr3_aa: CAISPANEKLFF
j_call: TRBJ1-3; v_call: TRBV19; cdr3_aa: CASSIWTSGNTIYF
j_call: -; v_call: TRBV6-1; cdr3_aa: CASSEGYGATYEQYF
j_call: TRBJ1-5; v_call: TRBV7-8; cdr3_aa: CASSYESNQPQHF
j_call: TRBJ2-3; v_call: TRBV30; cdr3_aa: CAWSMGAGTDTQYF
j_call: TRBJ2-6; v_call: TRBV10-3; cdr3_aa: CATLAGANVLTF
j_call: TRBJ2-2; v_call: TRBV2; cdr3_aa: CASTFSGLTGELFF
j_call: TRBJ1-1; v_call: TRBV4-2; cdr3_aa: CASSQDRGSTEAFF
j_call: TRBJ2-3; v_call: TRBV27; cdr3_aa: CASSLSKVAGRTDTQYF
j_call: TRBJ2-7; v_call: TRBV28; cdr3_aa: CASSLIQGAYEQYF
j_call: TRBJ1-3; v_call: TRBV7-6; cdr3_aa: CASSLDLQGASSGNTIYF
j_call: TRBJ2-2; v_call: TRBV19; cdr3_aa: CASSPTQGTNTGELFF
j_call: TRBJ2-1; v_call: TRBV11-2; cdr3_aa: CASSPGLAGGGEQFF
j_call: TRBJ2-7; v_call: TRBV12-5; cdr3_aa: CASGPTNAPGEQYF
j_call: TRBJ2-5; v_call: TRBV7-6; cdr3_aa: CASSLVDQETQYF
j_call: TRBJ1-2; v_call: TRBV7-8; cdr3_aa: CASSYFPAYGYTF
j_call: TRBJ2-1; v_call: TRBV7-9; cdr3_aa: CASSLATYTTPFF
j_call: TRBJ1-2; v_call: TRBV5-4; cdr3_aa: CASSLERTGGYTF
j_call: TRBJ1-1; v_call: TRBV28; cdr3_aa: CASSLGGLWNTEAFF